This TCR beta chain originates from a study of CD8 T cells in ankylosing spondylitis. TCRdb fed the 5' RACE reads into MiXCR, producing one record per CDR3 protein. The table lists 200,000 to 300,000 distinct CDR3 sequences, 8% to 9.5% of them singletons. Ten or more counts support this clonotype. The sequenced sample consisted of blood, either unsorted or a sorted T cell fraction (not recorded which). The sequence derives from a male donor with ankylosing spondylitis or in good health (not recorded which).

The CDR3 spells CSVGSGLGYNEQFF. The DNA for the CDR3 is TGCAGCGTTGGTTCAGGGCTGGGGTACAATGAGCAGTTCTTC. The gene calls are TRBV29-1 and TRBJ2-1, with D possibly TRBD1 on 5 matching bases. This CDR3 is 14 amino acids long. Germline V gene sequence: CDR1 SQVTM, CDR2 ANQGSEA. V lost 4 bases, J lost 4 bases, and 14 bases lay in between.